This T cell receptor (beta chain) is from a study of T cell changes during pregnancy in multiple sclerosis. Per the germline V gene, CDR1 is LNHDA and CDR2 is SQIVND (reference sequence). This CDR3 comprises 15 residues. The V and J ends lost 5 bases and 2 bases, in that order; junction bases with no gene match: 5. Sequencing used immunoSEQ multiplex PCR; TCRdb keeps in-frame clones, though not all of them. This sample has about 51,000 clones, with 93% found just once. The source was peripheral blood, collected in the second trimester of pregnancy. This chain uses TRBV19 with TRBJ2-7; 11 bases are a match to TRBD1. This receptor was obtained from a female donor with multiple sclerosis, enrolled in a pregnancy study. This CDR3 is CASSSGTGGTYEQYF. The CDR3 DNA reads as TGTGCCAGTAGTTCCGGGACAGGGGGGACCTACGAGCAGTACTTC.